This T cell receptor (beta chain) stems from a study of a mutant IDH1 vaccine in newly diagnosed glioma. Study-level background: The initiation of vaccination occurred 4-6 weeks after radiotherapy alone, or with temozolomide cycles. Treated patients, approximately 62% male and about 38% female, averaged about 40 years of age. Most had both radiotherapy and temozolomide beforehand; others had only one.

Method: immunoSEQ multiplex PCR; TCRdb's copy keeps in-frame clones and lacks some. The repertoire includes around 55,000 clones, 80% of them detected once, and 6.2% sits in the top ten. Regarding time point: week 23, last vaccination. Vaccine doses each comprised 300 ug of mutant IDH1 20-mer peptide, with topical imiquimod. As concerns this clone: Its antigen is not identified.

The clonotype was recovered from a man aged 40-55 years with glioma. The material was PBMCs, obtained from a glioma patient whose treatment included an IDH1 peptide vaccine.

The CDR3: CASSNRQGRGEAFF. The DNA for the CDR3 is TGCGCCAGCAGCAACCGACAGGGGAGGGGTGAAGCTTTCTTT. This chain connects TRBV10-1 to TRBJ1-1, with 8 bases lining up with TRBD1. The CDR3 runs 14 residues. J was trimmed by 7 bases and V by 6 bases; bases with no gene match: 10. CDR1 is WNHNN and CDR2 is SYGVQD in the germline V gene (reference sequence).